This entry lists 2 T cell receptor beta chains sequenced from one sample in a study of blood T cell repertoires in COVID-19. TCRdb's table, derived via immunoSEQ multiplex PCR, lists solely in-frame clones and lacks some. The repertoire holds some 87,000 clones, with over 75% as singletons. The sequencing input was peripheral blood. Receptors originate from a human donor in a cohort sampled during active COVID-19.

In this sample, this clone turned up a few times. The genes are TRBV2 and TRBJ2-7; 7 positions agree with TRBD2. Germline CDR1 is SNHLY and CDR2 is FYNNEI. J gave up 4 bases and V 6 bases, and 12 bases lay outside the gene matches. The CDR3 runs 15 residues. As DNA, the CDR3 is TGTGCCAGCAGAGCCTGGTTGGCTAGCGGATACGAGCAGTACTTC. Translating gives CASRAWLASGYEQYF.

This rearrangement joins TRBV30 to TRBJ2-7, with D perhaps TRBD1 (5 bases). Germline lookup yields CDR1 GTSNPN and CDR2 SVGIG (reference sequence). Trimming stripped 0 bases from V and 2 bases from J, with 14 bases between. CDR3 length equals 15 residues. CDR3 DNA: TGTGCCTGGAGTGTACTGTCTGGACATACCTACGAGCAGTACTTC. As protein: CAWSVLSGHTYEQYF.